The subject of this entry is one TCR beta chain. Its recognized antigen is unknown. Base quality data are lacking; no much larger clone is found one base away. This specimen comes from a study of CD8 T cells in Susac syndrome (dated by TCRdb to between 2018 and 2021). Notes on the research overall: The study used repertoire sequencing to test whether antigen drove CD8+ T cell activation and differentiation in Susac syndrome. Overall study results and their limits: The number of individuals in the TCR sequencing and HLA analysis was acknowledged as relatively small.

Peripheral blood CD8+ and CD4+ T cells from healthy donors, Susac syndrome patients and multiple sclerosis patients were profiled using high-throughput TCR beta sequencing. The multiple sclerosis controls were treatment-naive patients who had stable or active relapsing-remitting disease and met the revised McDonald criteria. Bulk CD8+ and CD4+ T cells were purified magnetically by negative isolation, whereas CD8+ TEMRA cells were enriched by FACS. Blood was collected in EDTA tubes and processed within 24 hours, with PBMCs isolated through density gradient centrifugation. PBMCs intended for TCR sequencing were cryopreserved in liquid nitrogen and were subsequently thawed in a 37 degrees C water bath. The sorted or isolated CD4+, CD8+ and CD8+ TEMRA cells had a purity of 90% or higher. RNA was extracted using the RNeasy kit, and about 0.5 to 1 microgram was reverse transcribed with random hexamers. The immunoSEQ multiplex PCR assay, covering 54 Vbeta and 13 Jbeta segments, was used to amplify TCR beta CDR3 regions. Bias from PCR amplification was corrected by using a synthetic template baseline for primer optimization and for computational correction. The original methods were these. Reads were assigned to V, D and J genes according to IMGT and analyzed in immunoSEQ Analyzer, with only productive sequences retained. To calculate clonality, Shannon entropy was normalized by log2 of the number of productive unique sequences and then subtracted from one. For each patient and control, public and private clones were evaluated within the 100 most prevalent clones. Clones were defined as Susac-specific if absent from the healthy and MS cohorts, from 900 to 1,200 published viral clones and from other ImmuneACCESS disease sequences. The public reads were reanalyzed by TCRdb: fastp trimming at Q25, MiXCR alignment, in-frame beta chains only. Each record represents a unique CDR3 protein, reported with the most common genes and DNA among its rows. It is TCRdb's table, rather than the study itself, that gives the V and J calls and clone size. This sample is represented by roughly 200,000 distinct CDR3 sequences; 90% to 97% of them were singletons. The top ten clones comprise around 0.09% of the sample.

V trim: 3 bases; J trim: 3 bases; unmatched bases: 3. The CDR3 contains 14 residues, cysteine and phenylalanine counted. Only the CDR3 portion is preserved as DNA: 42 bases, with reading frame beginning at the first base. The germline V gene specifies SNHLY as CDR1 and FYNNEI as CDR2. The sample consisted of CD4+ T cells from PBMCs. This TCR was recovered from a human donor with multiple sclerosis. The chain was built from TRBV2 and TRBJ1-2, and TRBD1 aligns with 8 junction nucleotides. The CDR3 reads as follows: CASSEQGADYGYTF. The nucleotide sequence is given as TGTGCCAGCAGTGAGCAGGGGGCTGACTATGGCTACACCTTC.